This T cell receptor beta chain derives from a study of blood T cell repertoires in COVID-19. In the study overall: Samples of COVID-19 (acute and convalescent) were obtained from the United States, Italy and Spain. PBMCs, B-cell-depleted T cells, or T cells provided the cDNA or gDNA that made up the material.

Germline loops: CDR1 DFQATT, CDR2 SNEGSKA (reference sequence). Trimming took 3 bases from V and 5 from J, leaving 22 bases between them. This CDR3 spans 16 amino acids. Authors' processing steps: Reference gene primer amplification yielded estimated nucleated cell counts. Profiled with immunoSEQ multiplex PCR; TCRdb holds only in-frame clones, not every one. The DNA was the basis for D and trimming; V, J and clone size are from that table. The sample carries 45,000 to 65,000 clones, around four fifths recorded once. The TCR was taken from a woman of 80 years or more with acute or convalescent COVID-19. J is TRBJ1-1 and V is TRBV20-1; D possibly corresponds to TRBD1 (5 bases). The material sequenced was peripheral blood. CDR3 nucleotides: TGCAGTGCTAGTGACCAGGGAGGTATGTCTTCGACTGAAGCTTTCTTT. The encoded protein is CSASDQGGMSSTEAFF.